The clone carrying this TCR beta chain turned up a few times. Its cognate antigen is unknown. The CDR3 length is 13 residues. Germline CDR1 SGHRS, CDR2 YFSETQ. V dropped 3 bases and J dropped 3; count of bases not matched to a gene: 1. Each patient relapsed following autologous stem cell transplantation, and prior brentuximab vedotin exposure differed. The data derive from a study of PD-1 blockade in classical Hodgkin lymphoma. Study outcomes and limitations: Lower baseline TCR diversity marked trial partial responders and progressors. Causes of the repertoire differences remain undefined, possibly disease activity or prior therapy.

The method was immunoSEQ multiplex PCR; TCRdb's version includes in-frame clones alone and lacks a portion of them. Of 80,000 to 100,000 clones listed, 75% to 85% are singletons. This clonotype was obtained from a human donor with classical Hodgkin lymphoma. This sequence joins TRBV5-1 and TRBJ2-7; 9 bases line up with TRBD1. The input for sequencing was peripheral blood mononuclear cells (PBMCs), taken before the second cycle of nivolumab. The CDR3 spells CASSSDRGYEQYF. CDR3 nucleotides: TGCGCCAGCAGCTCGGACAGGGGCTACGAGCAGTACTTC.